This is a list of T cell receptor beta chains from one sample in a study of cytotoxic CD8 clonotypes in ibrutinib-treated CLL. The assay was immunoSEQ multiplex PCR, and TCRdb's table has in-frame clones only and misses some. The sample comprises around 140,000 clones, 80% of which are singletons, and less than 8.5% rests with the top ten. The specimen comprised PBMCs, sampled after 36 months of ibrutinib treatment. The source is a human donor with chronic lymphocytic leukemia. Each CDR3 is given with its conserved first and last residue. A D gene is named only where the DNA matches it firmly. A row's size may be missing; if present it is once, few, many or a size class.

d_gene	v_gene	j_gene	abundance	CDR3nt	CDR3aa
-	TRBV10-3	TRBJ1-5	once	TGTGCCATCAGTGAGCGGGGTTATAGCAATCAGCCCCAGCATTTT	CAISERGYSNQPQHF
-	TRBV14	TRBJ1-4	-	TGTGCCAGCAGCCAAGACGGATTCGTCAGTTATCCAACTTATGAAAAACTGTTTTTT	CASSQDGFVSYPTYEKLFF
-	TRBV29-1	TRBJ2-5	-	TGCAGCGTGGGTCCGGGACAACACCAAGAGACCCAGTACTTC	CSVGPGQHQETQYF
TRBD1	TRBV29-1	TRBJ1-2	-	TGCAGCGTTCCCACAGGGGCGTCTGACTATGGCTACACCTTC	CSVPTGASDYGYTF
-	TRBV7-9	TRBJ1-1	-	TGTGCCAGCAGCCCAAGACGGGGCTTCACTGAAGCTTTCTTT	CASSPRRGFTEAFF
-	TRBV10-1	TRBJ2-4	-	TGCGCCAGCAGTGAGAAGACCTTAGGGGCCAAAAACATTCAGTACTTC	CASSEKTLGAKNIQYF
-	TRBV21-1	TRBJ2-7	-	TGTGCCAGCAGAGGGGACTTCCACTACGAGCAGTACTTC	CASRGDFHYEQYF
-	TRBV27	TRBJ2-1	-	TGTGCCAGCAGCCCAACGGATACCTGGAATGAGCAGTTCTTC	CASSPTDTWNEQFF
-	TRBV6-6	TRBJ1-5	-	TGTGCCAGCAGTGACCGCGGTTATAGCAATCAGCCCCAGCATTTT	CASSDRGYSNQPQHF
-	TRBV4-1	TRBJ2-5	few	TGCGCCAGCAGCCACGGACAGCAAGAGACCCAGTACTTC	CASSHGQQETQYF
TRBD2	TRBV28	TRBJ2-2	-	TGTGCCAGCACTCCGAGCGGGGGCCAAATTACCGGGGAGCTGTTTTTT	CASTPSGGQITGELFF
-	TRBV11-2	TRBJ1-5	few	TGTGCCAGCAGCAAGGACAGAAATCAGCCCCAGCATTTT	CASSKDRNQPQHF
-	TRBV25-1	TRBJ2-1	-	TGTGCCAGCAGACGGGACTACAATGAGCAGTTCTTC	CASRRDYNEQFF
TRBD1	TRBV4-1	TRBJ1-4	-	TGCGCCAGCAGCCAGGTTGGACAGGCAACTAATGAAAAACTGTTTTTT	CASSQVGQATNEKLFF
-	TRBV10-3	TRBJ2-2	-	TGTGCCATCAGTACCCCTACCGGGGAGCTGTTTTTT	CAISTPTGELFF
TRBD2	TRBV27	TRBJ2-5	-	TGTGCCAGCAATTCTTATAGCGGGGGGCAAGAGACCCAGTACTTC	CASNSYSGGQETQYF
TRBD2	TRBV7-8	TRBJ2-3	-	TGTGCCAGCAGCTTCGAGCGGGGGTTAACAGATACGCAGTATTTT	CASSFERGLTDTQYF
-	TRBV4-2	TRBJ1-2	-	TGTGCCAGCAGCCAAGGATACTTCCAGGGGCGAAAACAGGGCTACACCTTC	CASSQGYFQGRKQGYTF
TRBD1	TRBV7-9	TRBJ2-7	-	TGTGCCAGCAGCTTACAGGGACAGGCGCCCTACGAGCAGTACTTC	CASSLQGQAPYEQYF
-	TRBV18	TRBJ2-7	-	TGTGCCAGCTCACCAGGACATTTGTACGAGCAGTACTTC	CASSPGHLYEQYF
TRBD1	TRBV27	TRBJ1-5	-	TGTGCCAGCAGTACTAGGACAGGAGGCAATCAGCCCCAGCATTTT	CASSTRTGGNQPQHF
TRBD2	TRBV23-1	TRBJ2-3	-	TGCGCCAGCAGTCAATCAAGGACTAGGAGGGCCAGCACAGATACGCAGTATTTT	CASSQSRTRRASTDTQYF
-	TRBV6-5	TRBJ1-2	-	TGTGCCAGCAGTTACTCCGACGGGGCCTATGGCTACACCTTC	CASSYSDGAYGYTF
TRBD1	TRBV28	TRBJ1-4	-	TGTGCCAGCAGTTTATTTTATGGGGCCGACAGGGTTCGGAAACTGTTTTTT	CASSLFYGADRVRKLFF
-	TRBV5-1	TRBJ1-1	-	TGCGCCAGCAGCTTGGCGGGTCGGGGGGACACTGAAGCTTTCTTT	CASSLAGRGDTEAFF
-	TRBV15	TRBJ2-3	-	TGTGCCACCGCGGACGGGGTAAGCACAGATACGCAGTATTTT	CATADGVSTDTQYF
-	TRBV6-5	TRBJ2-7	-	TGTGCCAGCAGTTCCCACAGGGTCGAGCAGTACTTC	CASSSHRVEQYF
TRBD1	TRBV11-3	TRBJ1-5	-	TGTGCCAGCAGAGGACAGGGCGTAGATCAGCCCCAGCATTTT	CASRGQGVDQPQHF
-	TRBV9	TRBJ1-5	-	TGTGCCAGCAGCGTAGGGCTTACGAATCAGCCCCAGCATTTT	CASSVGLTNQPQHF
TRBD1	TRBV2	TRBJ1-5	-	TGTGCCAGCAGACCGGGACAGGGGGCGCTTTGGAATCAGCCCCAGCATTTT	CASRPGQGALWNQPQHF
-	TRBV10-1	TRBJ2-7	-	TGCGCCAGCGGCGACAAGGCCGAGCAGTACTTC	CASGDKAEQYF
-	TRBV6-1	TRBJ2-7	-	TGTGCCAGCAGTCCTCGGACGGGCCCCTACGAGCAGTACTTC	CASSPRTGPYEQYF
-	TRBV28	TRBJ2-7	-	TGTGCCAGCAGTTTACTGGACATCAGGTCCTACGAGCAGTACTTC	CASSLLDIRSYEQYF
-	TRBV30	TRBJ2-7	-	TGTGCCTGGAGTGTTCTCCTCAGCTCCTACGAGCAGTACTTC	CAWSVLLSSYEQYF
-	TRBV2	TRBJ2-3	-	TGTGCCAGCAGTGAGGGGAGTGTGGTAAGCACAGATACGCAGTATTTT	CASSEGSVVSTDTQYF
TRBD1	TRBV6-8	TRBJ2-7	-	TGTGCCAGCAGTTACGGGGACAGGGCCGGGGAGCAGTACTTC	CASSYGDRAGEQYF
-	TRBV18	TRBJ1-5	-	TGTGCCAGCTCACCTGATGGGCAGCCCCAGCATTTT	CASSPDGQPQHF
-	TRBV9	TRBJ1-1	-	TGTGCCAGCAGCGTAGAGTCCGGGACTGAAGCTTTCTTT	CASSVESGTEAFF
TRBD1	TRBV27	TRBJ1-5	-	TGTGCCAGCAGTTTAATGGGACAGGCTAATCAGCCCCAGCATTTT	CASSLMGQANQPQHF
-	TRBV18	TRBJ2-7	-	TGTGCCAGCTCACCAACGGGGGCCCACGAGCAGTACTTC	CASSPTGAHEQYF
TRBD2	TRBV7-3	TRBJ2-1	-	TGTGCCAGCAGCTTAAAAGGGGTGTACGGCGGGAGGGCGAGTTGGTGTAAGCAGTTCTTC	CASSLKGVYGGRASWCKQFF
-	TRBV18	TRBJ2-7	-	TGTGCCAGCTCACCACAGGCTTACGAGCAGTACTTC	CASSPQAYEQYF
TRBD1	TRBV27	TRBJ1-4	-	TGTGCCAGCAGATACAGGGGACCTAATGAAAAACTGTTTTTT	CASRYRGPNEKLFF
-	TRBV6-5	TRBJ1-2	-	TGTGCCAGCACTCCCGGAGAAGGGTCAAACTATGGCTACACCTTC	CASTPGEGSNYGYTF
-	TRBV5-1	TRBJ2-7	-	TGTGCCAGCAGCAATACACCTAGAAACTACGAGCAGTACTTC	CASSNTPRNYEQYF
TRBD2	TRBV6-4	TRBJ2-3	few	TGTGCCAGCAGTGACTCGACCGGGAGGGGATCGGATACGCAGTATTTT	CASSDSTGRGSDTQYF
TRBD1	TRBV9	TRBJ2-7	-	TGTGCCAGCAGCCCGGGGACAGTGGCCTCCTACGAGCAGTACTTC	CASSPGTVASYEQYF
-	TRBV30	TRBJ2-3	-	TGTGCCGGAAATATTTGGGGGGGCACAGATACGCAGTATTTT	CAGNIWGGTDTQYF